Below are 16 T cell receptor beta chains sequenced from a single sample in a study of T-cell reconstitution after alpha-beta-depleted transplantation in children. Unique molecular identifiers tagged the TCRbeta library. A single record per CDR3 protein comes from TCRdb applying MiXCR to the PCR reads. The repertoire consists of hundreds of thousands of distinct CDR3 sequences, with roughly a tenth occurring once and the leading ten covering about 4.2%. The sample here was PBMCs from the stem cell graft donor, taken from the stem cell graft. Receptor source: a human donor who donated a stem cell graft to a child with acute myeloid leukemia.

This clonotype came up many times. V usage is TRBV7-3 and J usage is TRBJ1-1; D unclear. The CDR3 runs 13 residues. V shed 1 base and J shed 1 base, with 4 bases lying between them. Germline V CDR1 and CDR2: SGHTA, FQGTGA. The CDR3 loop is CASSLRRNTEAFF. In DNA, the CDR3 is TGTGCCAGCAGCTTAAGACGGAACACTGAAGCTTTCTTT. Together with reference TRBV7-3 and TRBJ1-1, the CDR3 gives the full variable domain: GAGVSQTPSNKVTEKGKYVELRCDPISGHTALYWYRQSLGQGPEFLIYFQGTGAADDSGLPNDRFFAVRPEGSVSTLKIQRTERGDSAVYLCASSLRRNTEAFFGQGTRLTVV.

This clonotype was seen more than once but under ten times. V gene TRBV7-8 combines with J gene TRBJ2-2; perhaps TRBD2 as D (6 bases). V was shortened by 1 base and J by 5 bases, with 20 bases between the two germline ends. The CDR3 loop spans 18 amino acids. Germline-derived CDR1 and CDR2 are SGHVS and FQNEAQ. CDR3 bases: TGTGCCAGCAGCTTAGTGACGGGGAGCCAGGCGGGGACCGGGGAGCTGTTTTTT. Its translation is CASSLVTGSQAGTGELFF.

The sample holds many counts of this clonotype. The chain couples TRBV5-1 to TRBJ2-1, with 11 bases that match TRBD2. The CDR3 has 12 amino acids. Losses at the gene ends were 7 bases for V and 6 bases for J; bases not matched to a gene: 0. CDR1 SGHRS and CDR2 YFSETQ come from the germline V gene. The CDR3 sequence is CASGTSGNEQFF. The CDR3 bases are TGCGCCAGCGGGACTAGCGGCAATGAGCAGTTCTTC.

The chain joins TRBV7-2 to TRBJ2-1; D call uncertain. V was trimmed by 2 bases and J by 10 bases, leaving 18 bases between them. CDR3 length equals 15 residues. Germline values: CDR1 SGHTA, CDR2 FQGNSA. The CDR3 sequence is CASSLRVGGPQEQFF. In DNA form, the CDR3 reads TGTGCCAGCAGCTTAAGGGTAGGTGGCCCTCAAGAGCAGTTCTTC.

This clonotype has at least ten counts. The chain employs TRBV5-1 and TRBJ1-5, with D possibly TRBD1 on 5 matching bases. V dropped 3 bases and J dropped 4 bases, with 11 bases sitting between them. The CDR3 is 14 residues long. Per the germline V gene, CDR1 is SGHRS and CDR2 is YFSETQ. The CDR3, as DNA: TGCGCCAGCAGCTGGGGCGACGGTAATCAGCCCCAGCATTTT. As protein: CASSWGDGNQPQHF.

This clonotype was counted between two and nine times. This chain links TRBV7-3 with TRBJ1-2, with 9 bases aligning to TRBD1. V was pared by 2 bases and J by 7 bases, with 8 bases of the junction left unmatched. The CDR3 runs 15 residues. Germline CDR1 is SGHTA and CDR2 is FQGTGA. CDR3 nucleotide sequence: TGTGCCAGCAGCTTATCATCGACAGGGGGTTTTGGCTACACCTTC. It yields the protein CASSLSSTGGFGYTF.

The chain carries TRBV7-6 and TRBJ2-7, with D possibly matching TRBD2 (5 bases). V was clipped by 3 bases and J by 4 bases, with 16 bases between them. Per germline, CDR1 SGHVS and CDR2 FNYEAQ. The CDR3 covers 15 residues. The CDR3 DNA is TGTGCCAGCAGCTTGTTAATAGCGCGACCTTACGAGCAGTACTTC. Its translation is CASSLLIARPYEQYF.

In this sample, this clonotype turned up many times. The chain carries TRBV7-8 and TRBJ2-1; the match to TRBD2 covers 10 bases. Trimming took 5 bases from V and 7 from J; bases not matched to a gene: 8. This CDR3 comprises 15 residues. Per the germline V gene, CDR1 is SGHVS and CDR2 is FQNEAQ. The CDR3 coding sequence is TGTGCCAGCAGCCGGGCTCTAGCGGGAGAGAATGAGCAGTTCTTC. This codes for CASSRALAGENEQFF. Variable domain in full (rest from reference TRBV7-8 and TRBJ2-1): GAGVSQSPRYKVAKRGQDVALRCDPISGHVSLFWYQQALGQGPEFLTYFQNEAQLDKSGLPSDRFFAERPEGSVSTLKIQRTQQEDSAVYLCASSRALAGENEQFFGPGTRLTVL.

CDR3 in amino acids: CAISSLAGGPQETQYF. CDR3 nucleotides: TGTGCCATCAGCTCCCTAGCGGGAGGGCCCCAAGAGACCCAGTACTTC. The chain uses TRBV10-3 and TRBJ2-5; 12 nucleotides line up with TRBD2. With 6 bases clipped from V and 1 base from J, the junction kept 6 bases outside the gene matches. CDR3 length: 16 amino acids. Germline V gives CDR1 ENHRY, CDR2 SYGVKD.

This clonotype was detected ten times or more. The rearrangement joins TRBV28 to TRBJ1-5, with D possibly TRBD1 on 5 matching bases. Germline V CDR1 and CDR2: MDHEN, SYDVKM. Trimming shortened V by 2 bases and J by 5 bases, and 10 bases separated the two germline ends. CDR3 length: 14 residues. The CDR3 loop reads CASSLLGVYQPQHF. In nucleotides, the CDR3 is TGTGCCAGCAGTTTACTGGGGGTATATCAGCCCCAGCATTTT.

Turning to this clonotype: Possible read error: a much larger clone is one base away. J is TRBJ2-3 and V is TRBV4-3; 12 positions match TRBD2. CDR3 length: 16 amino acids. Germline CDR1 is LGHNA and CDR2 is YSLEER. In DNA form, the CDR3 reads TGCGCCAGCAGCCAGGGACTAGCGGGCCCCACAGAAACGCAGTATTTT. Its translation: CASSQGLAGPTETQYF.

This clonotype was detected only a few times. The chain has TRBV4-3 and TRBJ2-7; 7 bases line up with TRBD2. CDR1 and CDR2 (germline): LGHNA, YSLEER. J was trimmed by 4 bases and V by 0 bases; bases with no gene match: 9. This CDR3 has 16 amino acids. CDR3: CASSQEADPGGYEQYF. DNA for the CDR3: TGCGCCAGCAGCCAAGAGGCGGACCCGGGGGGTTACGAGCAGTACTTC.

With respect to this clonotype: This sequence may be a read error, since a much larger clone differs from it by one base. This chain uses TRBV7-2 with TRBJ2-3; D is undetermined. Germline-derived CDR1 and CDR2 are SGHTA and FQGNSA. This CDR3 is built from 14 residues. The chain's CDR3 is CASADVIRTDAQYF. The CDR3, as DNA: TGTGCCAGCGCCGACGTTATTCGCACAGATGCGCAGTATTTT.

The chain has TRBV12-3 or TRBV12-4 and TRBJ2-2, with TRBD2 matching over 8 bases. This CDR3 contains 14 residues. The junction had 4 bases not matched to a gene; V was cut back by 6 bases and J by 4 bases. The CDR3 nucleotides read TGTGCCAGCAGACTAGCGGACAGCACCGGGGAGCTGTTTTTT. This gives the protein CASRLADSTGELFF.

This clonotype was counted a few times. This chain connects TRBV7-2 to TRBJ2-5, with 8 bases fitting TRBD2. This CDR3 is built from 17 residues. Germline-derived CDR1 and CDR2 are SGHTA and FQGNSA. The V segment lost 1 base and the J segment 2 bases; nucleotides outside the gene matches: 9. CDR3 sequence reads: CASSLVGLGLGQETQYF. In DNA, the CDR3 is TGTGCCAGCAGCTTAGTCGGCCTGGGACTAGGGCAAGAGACCCAGTACTTC.

The genes are TRBV12-5 and TRBJ2-1; 8 bases map to TRBD1. J lost 3 bases, V lost 5 bases, and 6 bases had no gene match. The CDR3 is 15 amino acids. Germline CDR1 is LGHNT and CDR2 is FRNRAP. The CDR3 protein is CASGTGQGNYNEQFF. The DNA for the CDR3 is TGTGCTAGTGGTACCGGACAGGGAAACTACAATGAGCAGTTCTTC.